This T cell receptor beta chain was observed in a study of cytomegalovirus exposure and HLA in healthy donors. Study-wide points: As a later analysis revealed, most CMV-associated TCR beta chains appeared HLA-restricted. It was approximately 170 TCR beta chains that were listed as cytomegalovirus-associated. TCR sequences were mostly rare, though some public TCRs occurred in many donors. A link between a missense DCLRE1C variant and TCR beta V- and J-gene trimming emerged from a later analysis.

The PCR contained 60 Vbeta and 13 Jbeta primers. TCRdb's copy holds only in-frame clones and misses some; the assay was immunoSEQ multiplex PCR. The table lists 95,000 to 110,000 clones, roughly 82% of them singletons. Notes on this clone: Antigen: not known.

This CDR3 region has 20 residues. The J segment lost 2 bases and the V segment lost 1 base, leaving 10 bases of the junction unmatched. The germline V gene has CDR1 MGHRA and CDR2 YSYEKL. This receptor was identified in a male donor in good health and CMV-seronegative. The source material was PBMCs. J is TRBJ2-2 and V is TRBV4-1, with 13 nucleotides matching TRBD2. CDR3 in DNA: TGCGCCAGCAGCCAAGCTGCAGGGACTAGCGGGAAATTTAACACCGGGGAGCTGTTTTTT. Amino acids: CASSQAAGTSGKFNTGELFF.